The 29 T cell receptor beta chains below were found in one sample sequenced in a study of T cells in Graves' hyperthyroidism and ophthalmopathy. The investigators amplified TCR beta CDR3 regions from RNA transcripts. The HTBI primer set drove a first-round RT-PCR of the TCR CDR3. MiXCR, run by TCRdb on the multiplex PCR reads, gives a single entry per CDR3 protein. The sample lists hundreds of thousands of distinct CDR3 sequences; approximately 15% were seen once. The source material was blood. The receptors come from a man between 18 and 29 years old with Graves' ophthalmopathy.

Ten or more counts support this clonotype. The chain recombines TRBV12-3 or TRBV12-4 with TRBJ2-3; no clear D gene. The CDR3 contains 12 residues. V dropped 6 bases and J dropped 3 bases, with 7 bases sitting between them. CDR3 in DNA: TGTGCCAGCAGACCCGGAACAGATACGCAGTATTTT. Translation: CASRPGTDTQYF.

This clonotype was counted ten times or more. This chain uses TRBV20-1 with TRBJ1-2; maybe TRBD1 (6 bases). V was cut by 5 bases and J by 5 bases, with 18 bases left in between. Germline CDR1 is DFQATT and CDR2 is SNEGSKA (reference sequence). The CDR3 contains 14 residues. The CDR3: CSAAEGDTGYGYTF. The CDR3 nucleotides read TGCAGTGCTGCCGAGGGGGACACTGGGTATGGCTACACCTTC.

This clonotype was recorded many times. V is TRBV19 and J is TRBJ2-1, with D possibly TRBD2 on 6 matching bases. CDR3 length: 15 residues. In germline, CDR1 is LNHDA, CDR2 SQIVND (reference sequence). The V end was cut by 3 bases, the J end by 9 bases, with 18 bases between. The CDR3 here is CASSIGRSPGGEQFF. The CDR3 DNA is TGTGCCAGTAGTATTGGACGGAGCCCCGGGGGTGAGCAGTTCTTC.

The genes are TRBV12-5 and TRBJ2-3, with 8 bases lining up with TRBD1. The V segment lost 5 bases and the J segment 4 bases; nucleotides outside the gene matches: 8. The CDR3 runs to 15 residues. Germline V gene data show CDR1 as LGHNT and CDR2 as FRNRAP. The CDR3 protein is CASGPGQGVSDTQYF. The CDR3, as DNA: TGTGCTAGTGGTCCTGGACAGGGTGTCTCAGATACGCAGTATTTT.

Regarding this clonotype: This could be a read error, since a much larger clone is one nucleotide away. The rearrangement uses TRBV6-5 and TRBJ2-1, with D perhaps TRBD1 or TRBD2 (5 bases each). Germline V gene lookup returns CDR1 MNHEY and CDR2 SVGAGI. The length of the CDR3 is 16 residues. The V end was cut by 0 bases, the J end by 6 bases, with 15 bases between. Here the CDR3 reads CASSYSFGTPSNEQFF. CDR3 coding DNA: TGTGCCAGCAGTTACTCTTTCGGGACCCCCTCCAATGAGCAGTTCTTC.

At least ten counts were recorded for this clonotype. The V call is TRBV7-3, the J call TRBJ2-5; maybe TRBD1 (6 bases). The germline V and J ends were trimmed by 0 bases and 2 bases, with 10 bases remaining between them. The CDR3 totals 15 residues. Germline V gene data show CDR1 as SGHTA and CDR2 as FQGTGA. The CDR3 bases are TGTGCCAGCAGCTTAACGGCGACAGGTCAAGAGACCCAGTACTTC. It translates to CASSLTATGQETQYF.

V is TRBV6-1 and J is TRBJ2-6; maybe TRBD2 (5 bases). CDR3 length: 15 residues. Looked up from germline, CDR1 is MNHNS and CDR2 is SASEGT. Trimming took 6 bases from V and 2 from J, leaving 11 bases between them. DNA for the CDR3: TGTGCCAGCAGGGTAGGGAGCGCTGGGGCCAACGTCCTGACTTTC. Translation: CASRVGSAGANVLTF.

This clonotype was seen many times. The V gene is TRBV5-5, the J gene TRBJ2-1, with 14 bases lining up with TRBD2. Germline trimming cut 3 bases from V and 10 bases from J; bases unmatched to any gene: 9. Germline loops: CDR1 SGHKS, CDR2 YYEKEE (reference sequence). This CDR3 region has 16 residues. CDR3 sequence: CASSSLGLAGDREQFF. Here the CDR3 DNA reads TGTGCCAGCAGCTCCTTGGGACTAGCGGGAGATCGGGAGCAGTTCTTC.

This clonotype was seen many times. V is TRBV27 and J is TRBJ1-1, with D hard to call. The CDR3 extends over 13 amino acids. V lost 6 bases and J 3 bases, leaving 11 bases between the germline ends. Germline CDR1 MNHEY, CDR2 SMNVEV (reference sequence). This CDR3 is CASSGRADTEAFF. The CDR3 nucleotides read TGTGCCAGCAGCGGGAGGGCGGACACTGAAGCTTTCTTT.

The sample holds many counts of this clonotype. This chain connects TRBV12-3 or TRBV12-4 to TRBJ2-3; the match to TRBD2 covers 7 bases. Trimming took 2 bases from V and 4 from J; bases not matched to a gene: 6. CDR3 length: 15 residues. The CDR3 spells CASSLRREFADTQYF. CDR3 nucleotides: TGTGCCAGCAGTTTACGGCGGGAGTTCGCAGATACGCAGTATTTT.

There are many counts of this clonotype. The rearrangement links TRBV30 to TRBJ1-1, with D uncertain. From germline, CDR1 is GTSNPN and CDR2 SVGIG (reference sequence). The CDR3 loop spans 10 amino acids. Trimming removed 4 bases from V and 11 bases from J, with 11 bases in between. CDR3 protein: CAWTDRKAFF. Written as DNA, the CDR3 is TGTGCCTGGACAGACCGAAAGGCTTTCTTT.

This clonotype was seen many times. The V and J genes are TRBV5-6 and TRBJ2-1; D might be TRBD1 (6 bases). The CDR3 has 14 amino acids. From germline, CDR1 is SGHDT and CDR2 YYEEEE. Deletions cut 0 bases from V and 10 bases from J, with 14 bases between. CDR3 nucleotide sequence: TGTGCCAGCAGCTTGGGACGACAGGCATTAGAGCAGTTCTTC. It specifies CASSLGRQALEQFF.

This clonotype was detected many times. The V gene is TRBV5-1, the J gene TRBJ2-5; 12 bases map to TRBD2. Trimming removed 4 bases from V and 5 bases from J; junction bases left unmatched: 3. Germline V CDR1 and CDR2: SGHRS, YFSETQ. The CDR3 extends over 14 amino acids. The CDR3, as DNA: TGCGCCAGCAGCGGACTAGCGGGATCTGAGACCCAGTACTTC. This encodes CASSGLAGSETQYF.

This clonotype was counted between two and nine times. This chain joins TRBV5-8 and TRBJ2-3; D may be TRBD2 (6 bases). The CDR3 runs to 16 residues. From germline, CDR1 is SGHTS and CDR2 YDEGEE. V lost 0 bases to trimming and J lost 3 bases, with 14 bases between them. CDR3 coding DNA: TGTGCCAGCAGCTTGGCCGGGGCGGGGCTTACAGATACGCAGTATTTT. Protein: CASSLAGAGLTDTQYF. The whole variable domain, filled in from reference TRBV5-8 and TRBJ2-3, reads EAGVTQSPTHLIKTRGQQATLRCSPISGHTSVYWYQQALGLGLQFLLWYDEGEERNRGNFPPRFSGRQFPNYSSELNVNALELEDSALYLCASSLAGAGLTDTQYFGPGTRLTVL.

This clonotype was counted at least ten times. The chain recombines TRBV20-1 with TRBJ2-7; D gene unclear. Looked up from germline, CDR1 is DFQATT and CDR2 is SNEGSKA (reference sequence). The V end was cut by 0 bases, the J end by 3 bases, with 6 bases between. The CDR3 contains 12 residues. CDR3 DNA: TGCAGTGCTAGAGATAGTGTCTACGAGCAGTACTTC. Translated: CSARDSVYEQYF.

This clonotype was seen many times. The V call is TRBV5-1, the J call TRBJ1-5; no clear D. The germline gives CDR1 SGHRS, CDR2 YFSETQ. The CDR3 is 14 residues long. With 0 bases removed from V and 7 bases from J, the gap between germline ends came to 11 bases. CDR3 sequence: CASSLDGGRQPQHF. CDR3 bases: TGCGCCAGCAGCTTGGATGGAGGGCGGCAGCCCCAGCATTTT.

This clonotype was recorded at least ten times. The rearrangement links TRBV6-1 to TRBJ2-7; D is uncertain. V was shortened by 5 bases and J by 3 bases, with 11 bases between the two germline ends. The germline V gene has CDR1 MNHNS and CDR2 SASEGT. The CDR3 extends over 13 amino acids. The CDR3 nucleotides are TGTGCCAGCAGTTATCGACCGCACTACGAGCAGTACTTC. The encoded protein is CASSYRPHYEQYF.

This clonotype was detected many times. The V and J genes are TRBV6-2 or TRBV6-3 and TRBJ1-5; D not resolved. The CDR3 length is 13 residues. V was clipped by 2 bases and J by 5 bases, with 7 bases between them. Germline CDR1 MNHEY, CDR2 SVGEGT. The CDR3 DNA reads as TGTGCCAGCAGTTACGTAGGAGATCAGCCCCAGCATTTT. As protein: CASSYVGDQPQHF.

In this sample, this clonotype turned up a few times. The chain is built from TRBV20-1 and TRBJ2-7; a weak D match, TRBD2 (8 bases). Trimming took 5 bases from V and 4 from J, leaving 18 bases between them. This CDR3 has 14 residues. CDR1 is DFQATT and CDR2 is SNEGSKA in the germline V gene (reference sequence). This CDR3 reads CSAQTGGGFYEQYF. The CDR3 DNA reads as TGCAGTGCTCAGACGGGAGGGGGCTTTTACGAGCAGTACTTC.

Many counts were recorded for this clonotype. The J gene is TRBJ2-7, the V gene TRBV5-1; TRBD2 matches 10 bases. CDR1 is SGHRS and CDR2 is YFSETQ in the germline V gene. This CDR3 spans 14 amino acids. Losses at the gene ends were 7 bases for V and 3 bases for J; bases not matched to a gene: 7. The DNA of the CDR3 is TGCGCCAGCGGAGCCGGGACTAGCGTCTACGAGCAGTACTTC. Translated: CASGAGTSVYEQYF.

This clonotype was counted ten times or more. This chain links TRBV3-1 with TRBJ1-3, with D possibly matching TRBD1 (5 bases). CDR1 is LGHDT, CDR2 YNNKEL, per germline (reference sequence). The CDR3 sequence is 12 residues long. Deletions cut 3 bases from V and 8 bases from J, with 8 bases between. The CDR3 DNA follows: TGTGCCAGCAGCCAGATGGGGGACACCATATATTTT. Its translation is CASSQMGDTIYF.

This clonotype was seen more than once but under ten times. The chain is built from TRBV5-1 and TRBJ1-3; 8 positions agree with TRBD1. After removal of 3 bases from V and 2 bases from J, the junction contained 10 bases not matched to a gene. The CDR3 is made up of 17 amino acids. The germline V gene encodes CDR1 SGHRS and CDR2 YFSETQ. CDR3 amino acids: CASSSYMDREAGNTIYF. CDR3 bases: TGCGCCAGCAGCTCTTACATGGACAGGGAGGCTGGAAACACCATATATTTT.

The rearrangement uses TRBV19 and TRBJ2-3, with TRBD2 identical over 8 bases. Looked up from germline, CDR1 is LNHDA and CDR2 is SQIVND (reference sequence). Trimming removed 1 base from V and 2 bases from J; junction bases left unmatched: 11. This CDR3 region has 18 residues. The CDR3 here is CASSIGAGGLTTTDTQYF. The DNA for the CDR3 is TGTGCCAGTAGTATAGGGGCGGGGGGCTTAACTACCACAGATACGCAGTATTTT.

CDR3: CASSQQISGGLYNEQFF. DNA of the CDR3: TGTGCCAGCAGCCAACAGATTAGCGGGGGCCTATACAATGAGCAGTTCTTC. The genes are TRBV3-1 and TRBJ2-1, with 9 bases fitting TRBD2. The germline gives CDR1 LGHDT, CDR2 YNNKEL (reference sequence). Trimming removed 2 bases from V and 4 bases from J; junction bases left unmatched: 9. The CDR3 has 17 residues.

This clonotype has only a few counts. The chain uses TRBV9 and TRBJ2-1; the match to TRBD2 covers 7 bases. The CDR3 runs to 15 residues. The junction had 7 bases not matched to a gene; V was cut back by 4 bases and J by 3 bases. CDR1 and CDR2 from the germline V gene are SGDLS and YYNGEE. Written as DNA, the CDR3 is TGTGCCAGCAGCACCGCTAGCGGTATCTACAATGAGCAGTTCTTC. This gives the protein CASSTASGIYNEQFF. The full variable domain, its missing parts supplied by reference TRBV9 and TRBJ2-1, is DSGVTQTPKHLITATGQRVTLRCSPRSGDLSVYWYQQSLDQGLQFLIQYYNGEERAKGNILERFSAQQFPDLHSELNLSSLELGDSALYFCASSTASGIYNEQFFGPGTRLTVL.

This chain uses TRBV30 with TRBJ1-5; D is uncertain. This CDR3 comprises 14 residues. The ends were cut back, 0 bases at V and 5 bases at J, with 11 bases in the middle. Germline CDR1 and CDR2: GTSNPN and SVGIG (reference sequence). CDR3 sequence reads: CAWSVLADDQPQHF. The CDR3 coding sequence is TGTGCCTGGAGTGTTTTAGCAGACGATCAGCCCCAGCATTTT.

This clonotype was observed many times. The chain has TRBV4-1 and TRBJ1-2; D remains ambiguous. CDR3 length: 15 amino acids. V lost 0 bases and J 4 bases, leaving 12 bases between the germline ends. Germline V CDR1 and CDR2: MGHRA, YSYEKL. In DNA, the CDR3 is TGCGCCAGCAGCCAAGATGCGGGCGGACTCTATGGCTACACCTTC. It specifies CASSQDAGGLYGYTF.

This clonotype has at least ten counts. This CDR3 reads CASSHSQTRTSGFSYNEQFF. As DNA, the CDR3 is TGTGCCAGTAGTCACTCACAGACCCGGACTAGCGGCTTCTCCTACAATGAGCAGTTCTTC. The V and J genes are TRBV19 and TRBJ2-1; 10 positions match TRBD2. The V gene end was trimmed by 5 bases and the J gene end by 0 bases; junction bases not matched to a gene: 16. Per the germline V gene, CDR1 is LNHDA and CDR2 is SQIVND (reference sequence). The CDR3 totals 20 residues.

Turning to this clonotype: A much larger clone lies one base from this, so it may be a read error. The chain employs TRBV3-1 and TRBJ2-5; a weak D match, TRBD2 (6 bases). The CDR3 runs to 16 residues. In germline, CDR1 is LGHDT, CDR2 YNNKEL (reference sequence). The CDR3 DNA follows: TGTGCCGGCAGCCATCGGCGGCGGGGATTACAAGAGACCCAGTACTTC. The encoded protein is CAGSHRRRGLQETQYF.